This TCR beta chain was captured in a study of metastatic and nonmetastatic thyroid tumors. Study at large: Repertoire data that came from the blood and tumor or nodule tissue of malignant and benign thyroid patients were compared.

Under the authors' procedure: Building a distant-metastasis classifier for papillary thyroid cancer drew on CDR3 differences across clinicopathological groups. Using MiXCR, TCRdb reanalyzed the PCR reads. These V and J calls derive from TCRdb rather than the authors' analysis. The sample lists fewer than 13,000 clones, roughly 12% occurring once. Study-wide points: Benign nodules were reported to have significantly lower TCR beta diversity than malignant thyroid tumors, in blood and tumor.

In its sample, this clone was seen many times. What it binds is unknown. The entire patient cohort was treatment-naive prior to thyroid surgery. The germline CDR1 and CDR2 sequences are SGHNT and YYREEE (reference sequence). Between the trimmed V and J ends, which lost 7 bases and 5 bases, there was a span of 15 bases. CDR3 size: 13 residues. The J gene is TRBJ2-5, the V gene TRBV5-4; D possibly matches TRBD1 or TRBD2 (5 bases each). The clonotype originates from a female donor with papillary thyroid cancer or a benign thyroid nodule (not recorded which). Some clones in this sample may be carry-over from other donors' samples. Input material: blood. The CDR3 protein is CASGTLPQETQYF. Here the CDR3 DNA reads TGTGCCAGCGGGACGCTACCCCAGGAGACCCAGTACTTC.